This T cell receptor beta chain was captured by sequencing in a study of CD8 T cells in ankylosing spondylitis. Overall study findings and caveats: Those disease-linked clones were CD8+; they were also relatively rare in peripheral blood.

Using quantitative 5'-RACE with molecular barcodes, the authors made TCR beta libraries. TCRdb reprocessed the 5' RACE reads via MiXCR and lists one record per CDR3 protein. Of around 39,000 distinct CDR3 sequences in the sample, 13% were seen once. Germline values: CDR1 MNHEY, CDR2 SVGEGT. With 0 bases removed from V and 4 bases from J, the gap between germline ends came to 15 bases. There are 16 residues in the CDR3. This clonotype came up a few times. Its antigen is as yet unknown. The sequence was obtained from a male donor with ankylosing spondylitis. V gene TRBV6-2 or TRBV6-3 combines with J gene TRBJ1-1; unclear D gene. What was sequenced was synovial fluid, either unsorted or a sorted T cell fraction (not recorded which). The CDR3 here is CASSYSGLLEGTEAFF. The CDR3 DNA follows: TGTGCCAGCAGTTACTCCGGCCTGCTGGAGGGCACTGAAGCTTTCTTT.